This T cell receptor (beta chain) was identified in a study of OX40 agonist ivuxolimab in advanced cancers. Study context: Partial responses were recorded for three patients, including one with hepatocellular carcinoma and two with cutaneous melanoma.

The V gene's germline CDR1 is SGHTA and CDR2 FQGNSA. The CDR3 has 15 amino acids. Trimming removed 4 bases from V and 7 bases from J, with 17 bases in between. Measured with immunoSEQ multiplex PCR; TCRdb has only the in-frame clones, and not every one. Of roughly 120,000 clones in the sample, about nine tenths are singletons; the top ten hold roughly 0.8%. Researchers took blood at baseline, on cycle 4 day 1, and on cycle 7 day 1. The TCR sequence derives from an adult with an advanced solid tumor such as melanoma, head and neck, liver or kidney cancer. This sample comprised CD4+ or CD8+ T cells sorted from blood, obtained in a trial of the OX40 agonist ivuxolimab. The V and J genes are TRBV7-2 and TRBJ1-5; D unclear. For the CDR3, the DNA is TGTGCCAGCAGCTCCCTTATCGGATCTTACCAGCCCCAGCATTTT. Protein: CASSSLIGSYQPQHF.